This passage covers 8 T cell receptor beta chains from one sample sequenced in a study of OX40 agonist ivuxolimab in advanced cancers. Libraries were prepared through the immunoSEQ multiplex PCR assay. This immuneACCESS table, as held by TCRdb, lists in-frame sequences with V and J called but not all clones. Of the missing ones, under half trace to an unresolved V gene in checked studies; the others have no known cause. The sample table records more than 75,000 clones; more than 75% of these occur just once. The ten largest clones add up to approximately 0.3% of the sample. The material sequenced was CD4+ or CD8+ T cells sorted from blood, taken in a trial of the OX40 agonist ivuxolimab. These receptors were taken from an adult with an advanced solid tumor such as melanoma, head and neck, liver or kidney cancer.

The genes are TRBV28 and TRBJ2-7; TRBD1 agrees at 9 bases. Germline V gene data show CDR1 as MDHEN and CDR2 as SYDVKM. Germline trimming cut 3 bases from V and 6 bases from J; bases unmatched to any gene: 6. The CDR3 contains 14 residues. This CDR3 reads CASSFSGQGAEQYF. The CDR3 coding sequence is TGTGCCAGCAGTTTTTCGGGACAGGGAGCCGAGCAGTACTTC.

This sequence joins TRBV6-5 and TRBJ2-3, with a possible D match to TRBD2 (6 bases). This CDR3 spans 15 amino acids. The V gene lost 4 bases and the J gene lost 1 base, with 12 bases spanning the gap. Germline-derived CDR1 and CDR2 are MNHEY and SVGAGI. CDR3 region: CASSLGRGRTDTQYF. The CDR3 DNA follows: TGTGCCAGCAGTTTAGGGCGGGGACGCACAGATACGCAGTATTTT.

The J gene is TRBJ1-1, the V gene TRBV6-5; 7 bases fit TRBD1. After removal of 6 bases from V and 4 bases from J, the junction contained 5 bases not matched to a gene. This CDR3 has 13 residues. The germline V gene has CDR1 MNHEY and CDR2 SVGAGI. The CDR3 reads CASRPQGSTEAFF. The CDR3 region has the DNA TGTGCCAGCAGACCACAGGGGAGCACTGAAGCTTTCTTT.

The rearrangement links TRBV7-9 to TRBJ2-6; D is undetermined. The germline V gene has CDR1 SEHNR and CDR2 FQNEAQ (reference sequence). V gave up 3 bases and J gave up 3 bases, with 3 bases separating them. The CDR3 has 13 amino acids. The CDR3: CASSFVGANVLTF. CDR3 DNA: TGTGCCAGCAGCTTCGTTGGGGCCAACGTCCTGACTTTC.

The gene calls are TRBV7-2 and TRBJ1-1; no definite D call. Trimming pared 0 bases from V and 0 bases from J, leaving 11 bases between. This CDR3 has 16 amino acids. Germline values: CDR1 SGHTA, CDR2 FQGNSA. DNA for the CDR3: TGTGCCAGCAGCTTAGCGGTACAGCGTATGAACACTGAAGCTTTCTTT. Translation: CASSLAVQRMNTEAFF.

The rearrangement uses TRBV5-1 and TRBJ1-6; D is uncertain. Germline V lookup: CDR1 SGHRS, CDR2 YFSETQ. The CDR3 is 18 amino acids. Trimming stripped 0 bases from V and 0 bases from J, with 13 bases between. The CDR3 DNA reads TGCGCCAGCAGCTTGGTAGGCGGACGGAGCTCCTATAATTCACCCCTCCACTTT. It is translated as CASSLVGGRSSYNSPLHF.

The chain employs TRBV18 and TRBJ2-7; no clear D. Between the trimmed V and J ends, which lost 2 bases and 2 bases, there was a span of 16 bases. CDR3 size: 16 residues. Per the germline V gene, CDR1 is KGHSH and CDR2 is LQKENI. This CDR3 is CASSPSQATSPYEQYF. The CDR3 nucleotides read TGTGCCAGCTCACCATCCCAGGCCACGTCGCCCTACGAGCAGTACTTC.

The rearrangement uses TRBV15 and TRBJ1-2, with D possibly being TRBD1 (6 bases). CDR3 size: 12 residues. The germline V gene has CDR1 LNHNV and CDR2 YYDKDF (reference sequence). Trimming pared 10 bases from V and 0 bases from J, leaving 9 bases between. The CDR3 DNA is TGTGCCAGTTCAGGGGCTAACTATGGCTACACCTTC. This sequence encodes CASSGANYGYTF.